This is a list of T cell receptor beta chains from one sample in a study of radiotherapy plus CTLA-4 blockade in lung cancer. Method: immunoSEQ multiplex PCR; TCRdb's copy keeps in-frame clones and lacks some. The repertoire holds 50,000 to 65,000 clones, with about 77% as singletons. The sample consisted of peripheral blood, taken from a patient treated with radiotherapy plus ipilimumab. The receptors shown here come from a human donor with non-small cell lung cancer whose response to radiotherapy plus ipilimumab could not be evaluated. The CDR3 runs from the conserved cysteine through the conserved F or W. Each record gives: J gene, D gene, V gene, clone size, CDR3 DNA, CDR3 protein. D genes are given only for firm matches. Clone size is stated in some rows and not others, as once, few, many or a class when expanded.

>TRBJ2-7|NA|TRBV6-5|NA
TGTGCCAGCAGTTACAGGGGATCCTACGAGCAGTACTTC
CASSYRGSYEQYF
>TRBJ1-1|NA|TRBV7-2|NA
TGTGCCAGCAGCTTCGAATGGCAAACAACGTCGGCTTTCTTT
CASSFEWQTTSAFF
>TRBJ1-2|NA|TRBV5-1|NA
TGCGCCAGCAGCATCGAAAGCGTGGTTGGCTACACCTTC
CASSIESVVGYTF
>TRBJ2-3|TRBD2|TRBV5-1|NA
TGCGCCAGCAGCACCCAAGCGGGGAGCACAGATACGCAGTATTTT
CASSTQAGSTDTQYF
>TRBJ2-5|NA|TRBV18|NA
TGTGCCAGCTCACCAACAACAGGGCGTGAGACCCAGTACTTC
CASSPTTGRETQYF
>TRBJ2-1|NA|TRBV5-1|NA
TGCGCCAGCAGGGGGGAGGCCAATGAGCAGTTCTTC
CASRGEANEQFF
>TRBJ1-5|TRBD1|TRBV5-5|NA
TGTGCCAGCAGCTCCGGACAGGGACAACAGCCCCAGCATTTT
CASSSGQGQQPQHF
>TRBJ2-3|NA|TRBV5-3|NA
TGTGCCAGAAGCAGCGAGGAGGGAACATTCACAGATACGCAGTATTTT
CARSSEEGTFTDTQYF
>TRBJ1-6|NA|TRBV5-6|NA
TGTGCCAGCAACCCCGGGAAGATGAATTCACCCCTCCACTTT
CASNPGKMNSPLHF
>TRBJ2-7|TRBD2|TRBV5-1|NA
TGCGCCAGCAGCTTGGTAGCGGGGGGATCCTACGAGCAGTACTTC
CASSLVAGGSYEQYF
>TRBJ2-2|NA|TRBV7-9|NA
TGTGCCAGCAGCTACAGGGTTGGGGGCACCGGGGAGCTGTTTTTT
CASSYRVGGTGELFF
>TRBJ2-5|NA|TRBV11-2|few
TGTGCCAGCAGCTTAGACTCGGGAATTGGCAGGGAGACCCAGTACTTC
CASSLDSGIGRETQYF
>TRBJ1-2|NA|TRBV5-1|NA
TGCGCCAGCAGCTTGGATGACAGACCCTATGGCTACACCTTC
CASSLDDRPYGYTF
>TRBJ2-2|TRBD2|TRBV19|NA
TGTGCCAGTAGATCCTCAGGCGCGGGAGATTACACCGGGGAGCTGTTTTTT
CASRSSGAGDYTGELFF
>TRBJ1-1|NA|TRBV27|NA
TGTGCCAGCAGTTTATTTGTTGGGGGCTTGACTGAAGCTTTCTTT
CASSLFVGGLTEAFF
>TRBJ2-7|NA|TRBV6-6|NA
TGTGCCAGCAGTTACTCCTTGAGCCACGAGCAGTACTTC
CASSYSLSHEQYF
>TRBJ2-1|TRBD2|TRBV19|NA
TGTGCCAGTAGTCCGTCTAGCGGGGGAGACTTCACCTACAATGAGCAGTTCTTC
CASSPSSGGDFTYNEQFF
>TRBJ2-4|NA|TRBV5-4|NA
TGTGCCAGCAGCTTGGCGCTAGGGGCAAACATTCAGTACTTC
CASSLALGANIQYF
>TRBJ1-1|TRBD1|TRBV5-1|NA
TGCGCCAGCAGCTTCCCGGGAAGGGGGCTTGAGAACACTGAAGCTTTCTTT
CASSFPGRGLENTEAFF
>TRBJ2-7|NA|TRBV18|once
TGTGCCAGCTCACCGGTCGGCGGGCCGTCCTACGAGCAGTACTTC
CASSPVGGPSYEQYF
>TRBJ1-2|NA|TRBV4-1|NA
TGCGCCAGCAGCCCCGGCGGGGGAGTCGCTAACTATGGCTACACCTTC
CASSPGGGVANYGYTF
>TRBJ2-2|TRBD1|TRBV27|NA
TGTGCCAGCAGTTTATTCGGCCAGGGGGCAAACACCGGGGAGCTGTTTTTT
CASSLFGQGANTGELFF
>TRBJ1-5|NA|TRBV5-6|NA
TGTGCCAGCAGCTTCGGGATCGGTAGCAATCAGCCCCAGCATTTT
CASSFGIGSNQPQHF
>TRBJ2-7|NA|TRBV11-2|NA
TGTGCCAGCAGCTTAATACCTAACTACGAGCAGTACTTC
CASSLIPNYEQYF
>TRBJ2-5|TRBD2|TRBV5-8|NA
TGTGCCAGCAGCTTGTTCCTAGCGGGGGGCGGAGGAGAGACCCAGTACTTC
CASSLFLAGGGGETQYF
>TRBJ1-4|NA|TRBV30|once
TGTGCCTGGAATGCAGGCTCCGCAACTAATGAAAAACTGTTTTTT
CAWNAGSATNEKLFF
>TRBJ2-7|NA|TRBV15|NA
TGTGCCACCAGCAGCGAATGGGTACCAGGTGCCTCCTACGAGCAGTACTTC
CATSSEWVPGASYEQYF
>TRBJ1-2|TRBD1|TRBV18|once
TGTGCCAGCTCACCGGACAGGGAACGAGGCTACACCTTC
CASSPDRERGYTF
>TRBJ2-7|TRBD2|TRBV6-6|NA
TGTGCCAGCAGTTACGAGCGGGAGAGGAACGAGCAGTACTTC
CASSYERERNEQYF
>TRBJ1-2|NA|TRBV4-3|once
TGCGCCAGCAGCCAAGCCAGGGTGAGCGGCTACACCTTC
CASSQARVSGYTF
>TRBJ2-7|NA|TRBV7-2|NA
TGTGCCAGCAGCTTAGGGCGGACAGTGCACTCCTACGAGCAGTACTTC
CASSLGRTVHSYEQYF
>TRBJ2-2|NA|TRBV11-3|few
TGTGCCAGCAGCCCCGGACTAAACAACACCGGGGAGCTGTTTTTT
CASSPGLNNTGELFF